The source of this TCR beta chain is a study of tumor and adjacent non-tumor tissue in lung cancer. Whole-study results and caveats: Top 100 clones took a larger repertoire share in normal lung.

TCRbeta libraries were built with three rounds of nested PCR, modified from ARM-PCR. TCRdb analysed the multiplex PCR reads with MiXCR anew, one entry per CDR3 protein. The sample includes approximately 79,000 distinct CDR3 sequences, about two thirds seen only once; the top ten take roughly a tenth. This sample's RNA came from whole unsorted tissue. The V gene lost 7 bases and the J gene lost 3 bases, with 8 bases spanning the gap. The germline V gene has CDR1 MDHEN and CDR2 SYDVKM. CDR3 length equals 12 residues. Worth noting for this clonotype: What it binds is not known.

V usage is TRBV28 and J usage is TRBJ2-3; D gene ambiguous. Sequencing was done on a sample of lung tumor tissue. The clonotype comes from a middle-aged woman with non-small cell lung cancer. CDR3 protein: CASTAQTDTQYF. The CDR3, as DNA: TGTGCCAGCACTGCTCAGACAGATACGCAGTATTTT. The full variable domain, rest sourced from reference TRBV28 and TRBJ2-3, is DVKVTQSSRYLVKRTGEKVFLECVQDMDHENMFWYRQDPGLGLRLIYFSYDVKMKEKGDIPEGYSVSREKKERFSLILESASTNQTSMYLCASTAQTDTQYFGPGTRLTVL.